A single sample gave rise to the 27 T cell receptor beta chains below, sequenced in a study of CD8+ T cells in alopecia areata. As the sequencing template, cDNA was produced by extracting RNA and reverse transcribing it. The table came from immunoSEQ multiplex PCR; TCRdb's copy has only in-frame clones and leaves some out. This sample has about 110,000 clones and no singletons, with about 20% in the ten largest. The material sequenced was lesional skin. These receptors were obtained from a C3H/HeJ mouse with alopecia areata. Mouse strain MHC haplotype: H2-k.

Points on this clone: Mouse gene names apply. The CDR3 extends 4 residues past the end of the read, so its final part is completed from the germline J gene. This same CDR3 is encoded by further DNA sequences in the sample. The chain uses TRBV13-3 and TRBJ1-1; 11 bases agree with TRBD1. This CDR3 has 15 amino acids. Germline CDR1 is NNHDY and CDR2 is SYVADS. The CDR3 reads CASSDEGTGGTEVFF. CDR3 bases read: TGTGCCAGCAGTGATGAAGGGACAGGGGGGACA.

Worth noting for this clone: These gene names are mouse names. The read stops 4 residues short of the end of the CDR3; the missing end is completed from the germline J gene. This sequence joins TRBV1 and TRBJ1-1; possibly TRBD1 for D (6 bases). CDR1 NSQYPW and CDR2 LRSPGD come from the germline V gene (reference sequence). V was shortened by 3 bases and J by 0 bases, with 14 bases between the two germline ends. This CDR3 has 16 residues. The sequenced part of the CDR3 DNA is TGCACCTGCAGTGCCTCTGCGGGACAAGCAAACACA. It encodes CTCSASAGQANT. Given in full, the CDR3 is CTCSASAGQANTEVFF.

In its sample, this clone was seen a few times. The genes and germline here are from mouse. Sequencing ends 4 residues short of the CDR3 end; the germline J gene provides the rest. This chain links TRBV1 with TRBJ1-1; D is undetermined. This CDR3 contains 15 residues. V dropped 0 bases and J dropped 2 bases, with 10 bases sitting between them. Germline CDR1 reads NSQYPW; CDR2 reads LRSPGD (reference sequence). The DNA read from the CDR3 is TGCACCTGCAGTGCAGATAGTCAGATCAACACA. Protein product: CTCSADSQINT. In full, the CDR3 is CTCSADSQINTEVFF.

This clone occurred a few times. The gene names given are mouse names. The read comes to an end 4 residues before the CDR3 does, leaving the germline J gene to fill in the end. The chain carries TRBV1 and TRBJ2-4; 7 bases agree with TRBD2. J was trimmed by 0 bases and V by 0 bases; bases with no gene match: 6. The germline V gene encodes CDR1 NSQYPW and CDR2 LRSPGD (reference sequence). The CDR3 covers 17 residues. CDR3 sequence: CTCSADSWGTSQNTLYF. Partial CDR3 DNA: TGCACCTGCAGTGCAGATAGCTGGGGGACTAGTCAAAAC. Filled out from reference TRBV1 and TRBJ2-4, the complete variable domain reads VTLLEQNPRWRLVPRGQAVNLRCILKNSQYPWMSWYQQDLQKQLQWLFTLRSPGDKEVKSLPGADYLATRVTDTELRLQVANMSQGRTLYCTCSADSWGTSQNTLYFGAGTRLSVL.

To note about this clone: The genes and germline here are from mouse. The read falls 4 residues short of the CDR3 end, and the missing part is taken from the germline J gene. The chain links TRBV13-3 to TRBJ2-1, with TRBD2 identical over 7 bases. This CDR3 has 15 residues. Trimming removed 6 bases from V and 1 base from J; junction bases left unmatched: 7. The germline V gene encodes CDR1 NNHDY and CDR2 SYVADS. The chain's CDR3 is CASTPLGENYAEQFF. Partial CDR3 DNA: TGTGCCAGCACTCCCCTGGGGGAGAACTATGCT.

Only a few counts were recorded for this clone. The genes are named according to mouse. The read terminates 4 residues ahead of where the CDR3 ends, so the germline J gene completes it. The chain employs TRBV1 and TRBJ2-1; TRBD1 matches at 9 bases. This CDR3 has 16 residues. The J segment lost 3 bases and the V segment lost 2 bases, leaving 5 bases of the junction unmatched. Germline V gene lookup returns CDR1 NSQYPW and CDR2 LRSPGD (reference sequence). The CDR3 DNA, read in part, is TGCACCTGCAGTGCACCACCGACAGGGGGCTATGCT. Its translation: CTCSAPPTGGYA. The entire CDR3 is CTCSAPPTGGYAEQFF.

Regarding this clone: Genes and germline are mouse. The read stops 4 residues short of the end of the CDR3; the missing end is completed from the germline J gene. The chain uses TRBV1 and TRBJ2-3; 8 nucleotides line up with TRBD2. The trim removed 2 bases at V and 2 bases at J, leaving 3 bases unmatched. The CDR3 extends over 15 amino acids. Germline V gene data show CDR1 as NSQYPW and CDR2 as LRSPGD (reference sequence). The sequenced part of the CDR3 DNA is TGCACCTGCAGTGCAACACTGGGGGTTGCAGAA. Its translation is CTCSATLGVAE. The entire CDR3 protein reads CTCSATLGVAETLYF.

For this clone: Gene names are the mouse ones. CDR3: CASSRDWGGAGAEQFF. CDR3 bases read: TGTGCCAGCAGTCGGGACTGGGGGGGCGCGGGTGCT. This chain joins TRBV19 and TRBJ2-1, with TRBD2 matching 14 bases. The read falls 4 residues short of the CDR3 end, and the missing part is taken from the germline J gene. Germline CDR1 FNHDT, CDR2 SITEND (reference sequence). This CDR3 has 16 amino acids. V gave up 4 bases and J gave up 6 bases; unmatched junction bases: 6.

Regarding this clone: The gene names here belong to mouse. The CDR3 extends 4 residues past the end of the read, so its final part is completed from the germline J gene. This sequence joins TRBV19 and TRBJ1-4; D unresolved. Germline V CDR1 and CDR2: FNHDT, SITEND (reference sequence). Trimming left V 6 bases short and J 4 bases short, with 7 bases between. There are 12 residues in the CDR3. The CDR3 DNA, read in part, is TGTGCCAGCACCGCAGGCAACGAA. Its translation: CASTAGNE. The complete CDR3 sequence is CASTAGNERLFF. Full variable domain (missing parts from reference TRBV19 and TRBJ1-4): GGIITQTPKFLIGQEGQKLTLKCQQNFNHDTMYWYRQDSGKGLRLIYYSITENDLQKGDLSEGYDASREKKSSFSLTVTSAQKNEMAVFLCASTAGNERLFFGHGTKLSVL.

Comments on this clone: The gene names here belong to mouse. The CDR3 is CTCSAPQGYEQYF. The DNA read from the CDR3 is TGCACCTGCAGTGCGCCACAGGGCTAT. This rearrangement joins TRBV1 to TRBJ2-7, with D perhaps TRBD1 (6 bases). The sequence runs out 4 residues before the end of the CDR3; the remainder is reconstructed from the germline J gene. Germline V CDR1 and CDR2: NSQYPW, LRSPGD (reference sequence). CDR3 size: 13 residues. With 3 bases removed from V and 3 bases from J, the gap between germline ends came to 9 bases. The full variable domain, completed using reference TRBV1 and TRBJ2-7, is VTLLEQNPRWRLVPRGQAVNLRCILKNSQYPWMSWYQQDLQKQLQWLFTLRSPGDKEVKSLPGADYLATRVTDTELRLQVANMSQGRTLYCTCSAPQGYEQYFGPGTRLTVL.

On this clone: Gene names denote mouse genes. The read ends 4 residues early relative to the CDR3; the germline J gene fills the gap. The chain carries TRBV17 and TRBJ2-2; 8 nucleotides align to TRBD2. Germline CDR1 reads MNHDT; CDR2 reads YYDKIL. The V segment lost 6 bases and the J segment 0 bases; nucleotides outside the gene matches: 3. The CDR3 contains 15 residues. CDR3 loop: CASRRGGSNTGQLYF. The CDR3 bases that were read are TGTGCTAGCAGAAGGGGGGGCTCAAACACCGGG.

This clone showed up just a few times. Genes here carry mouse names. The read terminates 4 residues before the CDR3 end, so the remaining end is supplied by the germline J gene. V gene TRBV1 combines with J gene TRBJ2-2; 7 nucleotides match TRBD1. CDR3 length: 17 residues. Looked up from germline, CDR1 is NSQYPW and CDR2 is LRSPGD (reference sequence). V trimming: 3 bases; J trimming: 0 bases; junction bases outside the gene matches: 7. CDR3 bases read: TGCACCTGCAGTGCCCCGGGACAGTATGCAAACACCGGG. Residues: CTCSAPGQYANTG. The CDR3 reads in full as CTCSAPGQYANTGQLYF.

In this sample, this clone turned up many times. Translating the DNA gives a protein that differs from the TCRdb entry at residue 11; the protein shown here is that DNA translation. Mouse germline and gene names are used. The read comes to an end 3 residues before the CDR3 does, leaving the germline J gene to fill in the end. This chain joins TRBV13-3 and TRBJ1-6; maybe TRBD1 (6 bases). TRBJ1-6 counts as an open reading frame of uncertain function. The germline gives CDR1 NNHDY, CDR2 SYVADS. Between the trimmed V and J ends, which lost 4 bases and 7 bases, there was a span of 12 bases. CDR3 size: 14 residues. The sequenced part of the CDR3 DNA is TGTGCCAGCAGTTATCAGGGGTGGAATTCGCCC. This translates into CASSYQGWNSP. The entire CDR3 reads CASSYQGWNSPLYF.

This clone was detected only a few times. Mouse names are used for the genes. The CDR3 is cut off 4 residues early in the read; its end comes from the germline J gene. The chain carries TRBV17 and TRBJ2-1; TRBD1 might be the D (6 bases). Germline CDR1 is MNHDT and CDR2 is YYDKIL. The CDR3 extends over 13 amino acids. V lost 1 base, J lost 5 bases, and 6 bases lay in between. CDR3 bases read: TGTGCTAGCAGTAGAGGGGACAATGCT. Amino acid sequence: CASSRGDNA. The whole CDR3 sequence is CASSRGDNAEQFF.

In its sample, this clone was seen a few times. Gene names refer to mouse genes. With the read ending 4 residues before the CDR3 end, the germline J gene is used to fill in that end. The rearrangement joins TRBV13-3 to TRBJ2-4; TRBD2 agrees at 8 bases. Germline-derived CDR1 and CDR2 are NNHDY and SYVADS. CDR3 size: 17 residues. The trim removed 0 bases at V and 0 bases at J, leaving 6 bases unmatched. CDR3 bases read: TGTGCCAGCAGTGATGCGGGCTGGGGGGCTAGTCAAAAC. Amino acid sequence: CASSDAGWGASQN. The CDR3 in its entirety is CASSDAGWGASQNTLYF.

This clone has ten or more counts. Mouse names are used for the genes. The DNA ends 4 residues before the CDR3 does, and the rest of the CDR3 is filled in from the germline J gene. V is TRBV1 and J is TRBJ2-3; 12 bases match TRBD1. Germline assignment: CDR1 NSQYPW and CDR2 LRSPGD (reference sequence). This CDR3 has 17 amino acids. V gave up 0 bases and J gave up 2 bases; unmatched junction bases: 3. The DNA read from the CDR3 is TGCACCTGCAGTGCAGATGGGACAGGGGGCGATGCAGAA. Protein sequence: CTCSADGTGGDAE. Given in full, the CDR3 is CTCSADGTGGDAETLYF.

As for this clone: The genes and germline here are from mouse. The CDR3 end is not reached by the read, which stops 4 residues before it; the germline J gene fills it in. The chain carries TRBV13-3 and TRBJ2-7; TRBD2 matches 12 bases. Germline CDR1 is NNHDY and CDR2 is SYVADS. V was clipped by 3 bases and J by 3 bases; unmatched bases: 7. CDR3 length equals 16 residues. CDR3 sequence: CASSGTGGDGGYEQYF. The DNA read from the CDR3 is TGTGCCAGCAGTGGGACTGGGGGGGATGGAGGCTAT.

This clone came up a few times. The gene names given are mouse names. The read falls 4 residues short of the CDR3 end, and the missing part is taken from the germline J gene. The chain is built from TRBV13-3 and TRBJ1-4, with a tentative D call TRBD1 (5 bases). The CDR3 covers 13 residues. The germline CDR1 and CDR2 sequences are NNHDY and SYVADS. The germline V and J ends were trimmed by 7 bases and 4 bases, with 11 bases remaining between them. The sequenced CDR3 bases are TGTGCCAGCCGTCCAGGGAACAACGAA. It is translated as CASRPGNNE. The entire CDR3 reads CASRPGNNERLFF.

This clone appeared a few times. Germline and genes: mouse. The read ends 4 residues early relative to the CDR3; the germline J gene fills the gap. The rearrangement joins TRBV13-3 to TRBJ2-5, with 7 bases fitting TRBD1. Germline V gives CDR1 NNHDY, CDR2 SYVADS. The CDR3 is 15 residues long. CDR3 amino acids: CASSPSGTVGDTQYF. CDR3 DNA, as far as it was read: TGTGCCAGCAGTCCCTCCGGGACAGTGGGAGAC.

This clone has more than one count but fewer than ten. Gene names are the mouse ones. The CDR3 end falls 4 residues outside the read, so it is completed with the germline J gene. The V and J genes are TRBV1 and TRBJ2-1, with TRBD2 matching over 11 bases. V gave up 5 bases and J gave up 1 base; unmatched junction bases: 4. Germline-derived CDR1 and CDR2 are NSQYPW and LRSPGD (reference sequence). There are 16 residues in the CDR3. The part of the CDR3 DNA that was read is TGCACCTGCAGTCCCCGGGACTGGGGGAACTATGCT. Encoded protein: CTCSPRDWGNYA. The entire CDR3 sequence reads CTCSPRDWGNYAEQFF. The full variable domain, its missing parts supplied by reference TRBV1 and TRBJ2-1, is VTLLEQNPRWRLVPRGQAVNLRCILKNSQYPWMSWYQQDLQKQLQWLFTLRSPGDKEVKSLPGADYLATRVTDTELRLQVANMSQGRTLYCTCSPRDWGNYAEQFFGPGTRLTVL.

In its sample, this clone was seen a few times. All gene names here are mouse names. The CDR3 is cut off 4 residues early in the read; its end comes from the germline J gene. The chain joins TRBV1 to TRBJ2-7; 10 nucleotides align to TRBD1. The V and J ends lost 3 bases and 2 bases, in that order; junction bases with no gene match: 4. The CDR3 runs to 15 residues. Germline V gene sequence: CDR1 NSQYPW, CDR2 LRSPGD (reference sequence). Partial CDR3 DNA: TGCACCTGCAGTGCCGCCGGGACAGGGGCCTAT. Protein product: CTCSAAGTGAY. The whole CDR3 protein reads CTCSAAGTGAYEQYF.

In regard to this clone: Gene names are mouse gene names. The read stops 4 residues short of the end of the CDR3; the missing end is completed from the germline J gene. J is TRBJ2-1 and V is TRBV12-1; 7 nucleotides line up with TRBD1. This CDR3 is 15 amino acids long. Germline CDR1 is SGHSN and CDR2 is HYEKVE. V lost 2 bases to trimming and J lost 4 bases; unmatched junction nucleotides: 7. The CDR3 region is CASSPDRANYAEQFF. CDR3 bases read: TGTGCCAGCTCTCCCGACAGGGCGAATTATGCT.

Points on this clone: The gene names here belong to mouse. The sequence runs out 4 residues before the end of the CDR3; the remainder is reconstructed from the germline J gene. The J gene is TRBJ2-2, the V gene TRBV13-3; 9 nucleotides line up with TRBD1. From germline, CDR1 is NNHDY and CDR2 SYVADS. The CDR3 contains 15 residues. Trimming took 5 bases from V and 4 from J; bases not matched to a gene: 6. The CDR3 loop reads CASSTGGAGTGQLYF. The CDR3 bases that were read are TGTGCCAGCAGCACAGGGGGCGCAGGCACCGGG.

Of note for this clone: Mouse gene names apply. The CDR3 here is CASGEGQEVFF. The part of the CDR3 DNA that was read is TGTGCCAGCGGTGAAGGACAA. The chain uses TRBV13-2 and TRBJ1-1, with D perhaps matching TRBD1 (5 bases). The read terminates 4 residues before the CDR3 end, so the remaining end is supplied by the germline J gene. Germline CDR1 NNHNN, CDR2 SYGAGS (reference sequence). CDR3 length equals 11 residues.

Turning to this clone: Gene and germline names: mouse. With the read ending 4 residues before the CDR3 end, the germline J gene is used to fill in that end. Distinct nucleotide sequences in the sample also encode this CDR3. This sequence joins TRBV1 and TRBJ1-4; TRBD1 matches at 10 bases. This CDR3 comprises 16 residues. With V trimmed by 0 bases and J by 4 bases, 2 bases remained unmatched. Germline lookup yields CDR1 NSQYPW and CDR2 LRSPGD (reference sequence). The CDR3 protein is CTCSAEGQGGNERLFF. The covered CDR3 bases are TGCACCTGCAGTGCAGAAGGACAGGGGGGCAACGAA.

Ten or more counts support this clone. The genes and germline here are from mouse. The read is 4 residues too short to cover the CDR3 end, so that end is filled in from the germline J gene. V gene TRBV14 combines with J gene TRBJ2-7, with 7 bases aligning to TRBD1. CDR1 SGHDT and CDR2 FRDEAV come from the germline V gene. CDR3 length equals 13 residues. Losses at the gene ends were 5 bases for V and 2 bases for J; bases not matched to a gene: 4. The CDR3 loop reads CASSPGTAYEQYF. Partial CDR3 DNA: TGTGCCAGCAGCCCCGGGACAGCCTAT. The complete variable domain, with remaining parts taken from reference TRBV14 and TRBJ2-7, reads EAGVTQSPRYAVLQEGQAVSFWCDPISGHDTLYWYQQPRDQGPQLLVYFRDEAVIDNSQLPSDRFSAVRPKGTNSTLKIQSAKQGDTATYLCASSPGTAYEQYFGPGTRLTVL.

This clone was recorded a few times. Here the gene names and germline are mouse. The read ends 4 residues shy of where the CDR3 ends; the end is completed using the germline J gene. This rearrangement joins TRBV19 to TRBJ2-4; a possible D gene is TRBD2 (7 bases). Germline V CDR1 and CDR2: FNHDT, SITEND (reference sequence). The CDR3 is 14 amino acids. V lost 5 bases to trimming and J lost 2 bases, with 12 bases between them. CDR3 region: CASSSGGPQNTLYF. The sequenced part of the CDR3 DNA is TGTGCCAGCAGCTCCGGGGGGCCTCAAAAC.